This T cell receptor beta chain was captured by sequencing in a study of blood T cell repertoires in COVID-19. Background on the study: Acute and convalescent COVID-19 samples came from the United States, Italy and Spain.

The participants were between roughly 18 and 89 years old and came from roughly 24 US areas. Sequencing used immunoSEQ multiplex PCR; TCRdb keeps in-frame clones, though not all of them. Found here are hundreds of thousands of clones, 82% of them singletons; the top ten hold roughly 3.5%. Trimming took off 2 bases at V and 0 bases at J, with 16 bases between the two ends. CDR3 length: 17 amino acids. From germline, CDR1 is SGHNT and CDR2 YYREEE (reference sequence). Input material: PBMCs or T cells enriched from blood (not recorded which). The chain carries TRBV5-4 and TRBJ2-3; D perhaps matches TRBD2 (6 bases). The receptor's source is a woman aged 55-69 years who had recovered from COVID-19. The CDR3 nucleotides read TGTGCCAGCAGCTTAACTCGGGGAGGTTCTAGCACAGATACGCAGTATTTT. This gives the protein CASSLTRGGSSTDTQYF.